Each of the 20 T cell receptor beta chains below was sequenced from the same sample in a study of T cell clonality in common variable immunodeficiency. Whole-study findings and limits: Common variable immunodeficiency TCR beta sequences reportedly had fewer deletions and N-nucleotide insertions.

Their recognized antigens are unknown. Measured with immunoSEQ multiplex PCR; TCRdb has only the in-frame clones, and not every one. Recorded here are 15,000 to 20,000 clones, with no singletons, and the ten leading clones hold 10% to 15%. The source material was peripheral blood mononuclear cells. The source is a human donor with common variable immunodeficiency.

The table lists this clone with a few counts. The chain's CDR3 is CASTSGQVEYEQYF. Incomplete CDR3 DNA: TGTGCCAGCACCTCGGGACAGGTGGAATACGAG. J is TRBJ2-7 and V is TRBV7-9; 8 bases are a match to TRBD1. Sequencing ends 3 residues short of the CDR3 end; the germline J gene provides the rest. Germline CDR1 and CDR2: SEHNR and FQNEAQ (reference sequence). The CDR3 length is 14 residues. V lost 7 bases to trimming and J lost 4 bases; unmatched junction nucleotides: 9.

This clone was counted only a few times. The read gets to within 3 residues of the CDR3 end, and the germline J gene fills in the rest. The gene calls are TRBV19 and TRBJ1-1, with 8 positions matching TRBD1. V lost 5 bases, J lost 1 base, and 3 bases stayed unmatched. The length of the CDR3 is 14 residues. CDR1 is LNHDA and CDR2 is SQIVND in the germline V gene (reference sequence). CDR3 bases read: TGTGCCAGTAGTGTCACAGGGGGGAACACTGAA. It encodes CASSVTGGNTE. The entire CDR3 sequence reads CASSVTGGNTEAFF.

This clone turned up a few times. The read comes to an end 3 residues before the CDR3 does, leaving the germline J gene to fill in the end. This chain uses TRBV19 with TRBJ2-7, with 7 bases that match TRBD2. J was trimmed by 6 bases and V by 5 bases; bases with no gene match: 7. This CDR3 spans 13 amino acids. CDR1 LNHDA and CDR2 SQIVND come from the germline V gene (reference sequence). The CDR3 bases that were read are TGTGCCAGTAGTGCCCGACTAGCTTCCGAG. Its protein is CASSARLASE. The whole CDR3 is CASSARLASEQYF. The whole variable domain, filled in from reference TRBV19 and TRBJ2-7, reads DGGITQSPKYLFRKEGQNVTLSCEQNLNHDAMYWYRQDPGQGLRLIYYSQIVNDFQKGDIAEGYSVSREKKESFPLTVTSAQKNPTAFYLCASSARLASEQYFGPGTRLTVT.

Notes on this clone: The CDR3 extends 3 residues past the end of the read, so its final part is completed from the germline J gene. This rearrangement joins TRBV7-9 to TRBJ1-2; D is unclear. Deletions cut 1 base from V and 5 bases from J, with 5 bases between. Germline V gives CDR1 SEHNR, CDR2 FQNEAQ (reference sequence). The CDR3 has 12 residues. The covered CDR3 bases are TGTGCCAGCAGCTTAGGGCCATATGGC. It codes for CASSLGPYG. The CDR3 in its entirety is CASSLGPYGYTF.

The CDR3 DNA, read in part, is TGTGCCAGCCGACTCCGGGGGGACACTGAA. Residues: CASRLRGDTE. The whole CDR3 sequence reads CASRLRGDTEAFF. The chain couples TRBV18 to TRBJ1-1; the D gene is possibly TRBD1 (5 bases). The missing CDR3 end, 3 residues past where the read stops, is filled in from the germline J gene. V dropped 8 bases and J dropped 3 bases, with 13 bases sitting between them. The germline gives CDR1 KGHSH, CDR2 LQKENI. This CDR3 comprises 13 residues. The complete variable domain, with remaining parts taken from reference TRBV18 and TRBJ1-1, reads NAGVMQNPRHLVRRRGQEARLRCSPMKGHSHVYWYRQLPEEGLKFMVYLQKENIIDESGMPKERFSAEFPKEGPSILRIQQVVRGDSAAYFCASRLRGDTEAFFGQGTRLTVV.

CDR3: CASSRGRGLTGELFF. The sequenced part of the CDR3 DNA is TGTGCCAGCAGCCGAGGCAGGGGGCTTACCGGGGAG. This sequence joins TRBV7-9 and TRBJ2-2; 8 nucleotides match TRBD1. The sequence runs out 3 residues before the end of the CDR3; the remainder is reconstructed from the germline J gene. CDR3 length: 15 residues. CDR1 and CDR2 from the germline V gene are SEHNR and FQNEAQ (reference sequence). V gave up 5 bases and J gave up 5 bases; unmatched junction bases: 7.

This clone was seen more than once but under ten times. The read halts 3 residues ahead of the CDR3 end, with the missing end drawn from the germline J gene. This chain joins TRBV5-1 and TRBJ1-4, with D uncertain. The CDR3 extends over 14 amino acids. The V end was cut by 4 bases, the J end by 3 bases, with 10 bases between. CDR1 and CDR2 (germline): SGHRS, YFSETQ. The CDR3 is CASSLVTPNEKLFF. The part of the CDR3 DNA that was read is TGCGCCAGCAGCCTCGTCACACCTAATGAAAAA.

This clone was counted a few times. The read terminates 3 residues before the CDR3 end, so the remaining end is supplied by the germline J gene. V is TRBV11-2 and J is TRBJ2-7, with 8 bases aligning to TRBD1. The V and J ends lost 6 bases and 6 bases, in that order; junction bases with no gene match: 10. Germline V gene sequence: CDR1 SGHAT, CDR2 FQNNGV. The CDR3 covers 14 residues. Incomplete CDR3 DNA: TGTGCCAGCAGTCGACAGGGGTTTGCGGGCGAG. Translated: CASSRQGFAGE. The entire CDR3 sequence reads CASSRQGFAGEQYF. Using reference TRBV11-2 and TRBJ2-7 for the parts outside the CDR3, the full variable domain is EAGVAQSPRYKIIEKRQSVAFWCNPISGHATLYWYQQILGQGPKLLIQFQNNGVVDDSQLPKDRFSAERLKGVDSTLKIQPAKLEDSAVYLCASSRQGFAGEQYFGPGTRLTVT.

Points on this clone: The CDR3 end falls 3 residues outside the read, so it is completed with the germline J gene. The genes are TRBV19 and TRBJ2-5, with 8 bases lining up with TRBD1. Germline V gene data show CDR1 as LNHDA and CDR2 as SQIVND (reference sequence). The CDR3 consists of 12 residues. The V gene end was trimmed by 8 bases and the J gene end by 1 base; junction bases not matched to a gene: 0. This chain's CDR3 is CASGTGQETQYF. Partial CDR3 DNA: TGTGCCAGTGGGACAGGCCAAGAGACC. The full variable domain, its missing parts supplied by reference TRBV19 and TRBJ2-5, is DGGITQSPKYLFRKEGQNVTLSCEQNLNHDAMYWYRQDPGQGLRLIYYSQIVNDFQKGDIAEGYSVSREKKESFPLTVTSAQKNPTAFYLCASGTGQETQYFGPGTRLLVL.

There are a few counts of this clone. The sequenced fragment ends 3 residues before the CDR3 boundary, so the rest is inferred from the germline J gene. The rearrangement uses TRBV30 and TRBJ2-2, with 9 bases aligning to TRBD1. Looked up from germline, CDR1 is GTSNPN and CDR2 is SVGIG (reference sequence). The trim removed 5 bases at V and 4 bases at J, leaving 11 bases unmatched. The CDR3 has 16 residues. This chain's CDR3 is CAWSRRDRVSTGELFF. The covered CDR3 bases are TGTGCCTGGTCGCGCCGGGACAGGGTGAGCACCGGGGAG.

This clone was observed a few times. The read ends 3 residues shy of where the CDR3 ends; the end is completed using the germline J gene. This chain uses TRBV18 with TRBJ1-2; D is perhaps TRBD1 (5 bases). There are 14 residues in the CDR3. V was clipped by 2 bases and J by 5 bases, with 12 bases between them. Germline assignment: CDR1 KGHSH and CDR2 LQKENI. CDR3 protein: CASSPGAGRYGYTF. The CDR3 DNA, read in part, is TGTGCCAGCTCACCAGGGGCAGGGCGGTATGGC.

This clone occurred a few times. The junction differs from germline at one of its ends, possibly a read error. Coverage ceases 3 residues before the CDR3 finishes, and the germline J gene fills in the end. The J gene is TRBJ2-1, the V gene TRBV7-9, with TRBD2 matching over 8 bases. The CDR3 loop spans 12 amino acids. CDR1 is SEHNR, CDR2 FQNEAQ, per germline (reference sequence). The CDR3 sequence: CSSVTSGNEQFF. Partial CDR3 DNA: TGTTCCAGCGTTACTAGCGGAAATGAG.

This clone was found many times. The sequence runs out 3 residues before the end of the CDR3; the remainder is reconstructed from the germline J gene. The chain couples TRBV5-1 to TRBJ2-7, with D unclear. This CDR3 has 13 amino acids. The germline V and J ends were trimmed by 3 bases and 2 bases, with 9 bases remaining between them. Looked up from germline, CDR1 is SGHRS and CDR2 is YFSETQ. CDR3 region: CASSSLPTYEQYF. The CDR3 bases that were read are TGCGCCAGCAGCTCTCTACCCACCTACGAG.

This clone was seen a handful of times. The missing CDR3 end, 3 residues past where the read stops, is filled in from the germline J gene. V is TRBV30 and J is TRBJ1-1; D is unresolved. Germline CDR1 and CDR2: GTSNPN and SVGIG (reference sequence). V was trimmed by 4 bases and J by 0 bases, leaving 3 bases between them. The CDR3 runs to 11 residues. The part of the CDR3 DNA that was read is TGTGCCTGGATCTTGAACACTGAA. Its protein product is CAWILNTE. The full-length CDR3 reads as CAWILNTEAFF.

With regard to this clone: The read halts 3 residues ahead of the CDR3 end, with the missing end drawn from the germline J gene. This chain uses TRBV19 with TRBJ2-7; 9 bases are shared with TRBD1. Trimming removed 8 bases from V and 4 bases from J; junction bases left unmatched: 15. The CDR3 is 16 amino acids. CDR1 and CDR2 (germline): LNHDA, SQIVND (reference sequence). Incomplete CDR3 DNA: TGTGCCAGTTCTCCTTTTCCGGGACAGGGACAGTACGAG. Protein sequence: CASSPFPGQGQYE. The entire CDR3 reads CASSPFPGQGQYEQYF. The entire variable domain, with the rest obtained from reference TRBV19 and TRBJ2-7, is as follows: DGGITQSPKYLFRKEGQNVTLSCEQNLNHDAMYWYRQDPGQGLRLIYYSQIVNDFQKGDIAEGYSVSREKKESFPLTVTSAQKNPTAFYLCASSPFPGQGQYEQYFGPGTRLTVT.

CDR3: CASSIDLSRTAHYGYTF. The CDR3 DNA, read in part, is TGTGCCAGTAGTATAGATCTTTCGCGCACAGCTCACTATGGC. The gene calls are TRBV19 and TRBJ1-2; D not certain. From the germline J gene comes the end of the CDR3, since the read stops 3 residues before it. Per germline, CDR1 LNHDA and CDR2 SQIVND (reference sequence). Deletions cut 0 bases from V and 3 bases from J, with 17 bases between. CDR3 length: 17 residues.

Ten or more counts support this clone. The DNA ends 3 residues before the CDR3 does, and the rest of the CDR3 is filled in from the germline J gene. The V gene is TRBV5-5, the J gene TRBJ2-1, with a possible D match to TRBD1 (6 bases). The germline V gene has CDR1 SGHKS and CDR2 YYEKEE (reference sequence). The CDR3 is made up of 15 amino acids. Between the trimmed V and J ends, which lost 1 base and 2 bases, there was a span of 10 bases. Incomplete CDR3 DNA: TGTGCCAGCAGCTTGTCAGGGGCACCCTACAATGAG. It yields the protein CASSLSGAPYNE. The full-length CDR3 reads as CASSLSGAPYNEQFF.

This clone was observed a few times. The read ends 3 residues before the CDR3 terminus; that terminus is restored from the germline J gene. This chain links TRBV7-9 with TRBJ2-3; maybe TRBD2 (6 bases). The V end lost 6 bases, the J end lost 1 base, and 11 bases lay between the germline ends. Germline V gene data show CDR1 as SEHNR and CDR2 as FQNEAQ (reference sequence). The CDR3 extends over 14 amino acids. This CDR3 is CASRFSGRTDTQYF. The DNA read from the CDR3 is TGTGCCAGCAGATTTAGCGGCCGCACAGATACG. The full variable domain, with the rest looked up from reference TRBV7-9 and TRBJ2-3, is DTGVSQNPRHKITKRGQNVTFRCDPISEHNRLYWYRQTLGQGPEFLTYFQNEAQLEKSRLLSDRFSAERPKGSFSTLEIQRTEQGDSAMYLCASRFSGRTDTQYFGPGTRLTVL.

This clone showed up many times. Read data end 3 residues before the CDR3 end; the end is taken from the germline J gene. This sequence joins TRBV29-1 and TRBJ2-7; 7 bases are shared with TRBD1. Germline V lookup: CDR1 SQVTM, CDR2 ANQGSEA. V gave up 4 bases and J gave up 0 bases; unmatched junction bases: 6. The CDR3 loop spans 14 amino acids. The CDR3 DNA, read in part, is TGCAGCGTTGTCCGGACAGGCAGCTCCTACGAG. It is translated as CSVVRTGSSYE. The CDR3 as a whole reads CSVVRTGSSYEQYF.

Notes on this clone: Read sequence stops 3 residues before the CDR3 end, and the germline J gene provides the missing end. The chain carries TRBV30 and TRBJ1-2, with D possibly TRBD1 on 6 matching bases. The germline gives CDR1 GTSNPN, CDR2 SVGIG (reference sequence). This CDR3 is 13 amino acids long. CDR3 DNA (partial): TGTGCCTGGACCTTCGACGCCAGGGGCGGC. The encoded protein is CAWTFDARGG. The full-length CDR3 reads as CAWTFDARGGYTF.